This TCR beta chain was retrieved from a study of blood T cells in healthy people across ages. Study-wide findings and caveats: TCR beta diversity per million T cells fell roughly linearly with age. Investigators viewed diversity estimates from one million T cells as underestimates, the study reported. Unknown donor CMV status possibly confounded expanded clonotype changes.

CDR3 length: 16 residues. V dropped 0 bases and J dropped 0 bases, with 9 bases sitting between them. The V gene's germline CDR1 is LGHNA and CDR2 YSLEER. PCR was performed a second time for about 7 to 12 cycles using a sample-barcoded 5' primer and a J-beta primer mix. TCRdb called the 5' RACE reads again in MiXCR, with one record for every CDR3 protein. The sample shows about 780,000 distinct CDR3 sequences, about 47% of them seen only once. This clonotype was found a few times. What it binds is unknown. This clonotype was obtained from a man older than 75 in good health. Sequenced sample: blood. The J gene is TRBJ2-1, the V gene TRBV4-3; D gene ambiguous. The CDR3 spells CASSQEAAYSYNEQFF. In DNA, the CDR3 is TGCGCCAGCAGCCAAGAAGCAGCGTACTCCTACAATGAGCAGTTCTTC.